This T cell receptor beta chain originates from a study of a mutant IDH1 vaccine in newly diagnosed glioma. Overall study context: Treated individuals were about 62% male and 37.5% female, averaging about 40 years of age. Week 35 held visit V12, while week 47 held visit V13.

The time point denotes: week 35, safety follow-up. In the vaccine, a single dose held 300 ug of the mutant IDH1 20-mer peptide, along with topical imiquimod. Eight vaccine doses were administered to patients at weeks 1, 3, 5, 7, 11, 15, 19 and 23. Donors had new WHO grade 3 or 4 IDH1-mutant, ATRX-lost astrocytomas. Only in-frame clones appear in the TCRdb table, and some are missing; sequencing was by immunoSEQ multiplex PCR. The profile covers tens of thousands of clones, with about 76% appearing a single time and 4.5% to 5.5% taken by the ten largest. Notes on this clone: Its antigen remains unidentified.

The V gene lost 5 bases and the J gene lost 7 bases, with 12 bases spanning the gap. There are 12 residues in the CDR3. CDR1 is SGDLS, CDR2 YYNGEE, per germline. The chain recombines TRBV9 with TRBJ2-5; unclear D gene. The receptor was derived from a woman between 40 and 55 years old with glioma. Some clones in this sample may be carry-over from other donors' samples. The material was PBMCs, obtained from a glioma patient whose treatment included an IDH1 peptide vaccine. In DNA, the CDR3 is TGTGCCAGCAGGGGCTTGGCCGGGACCCAGTACTTC. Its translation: CASRGLAGTQYF.